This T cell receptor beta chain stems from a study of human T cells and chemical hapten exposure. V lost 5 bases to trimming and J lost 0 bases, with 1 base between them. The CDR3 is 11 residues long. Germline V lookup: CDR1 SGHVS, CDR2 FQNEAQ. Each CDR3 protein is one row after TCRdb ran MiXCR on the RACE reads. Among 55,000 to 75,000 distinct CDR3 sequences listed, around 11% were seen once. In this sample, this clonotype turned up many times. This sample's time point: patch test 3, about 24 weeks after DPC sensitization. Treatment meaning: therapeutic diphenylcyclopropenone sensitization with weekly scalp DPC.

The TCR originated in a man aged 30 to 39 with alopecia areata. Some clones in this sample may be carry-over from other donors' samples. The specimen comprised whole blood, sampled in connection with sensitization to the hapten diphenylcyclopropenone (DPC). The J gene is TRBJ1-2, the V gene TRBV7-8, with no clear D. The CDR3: CASSTNYGYTF. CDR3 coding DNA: TGTGCCAGCAGCACTAACTATGGCTACACCTTC.